Shown below are 32 T cell receptor beta chains from a single sample sequenced in a study of blood T cells in healthy people across ages. Then a second PCR, running roughly 6 to 11 cycles, was carried out with a sample-barcoded 5' primer and a J-beta primer mix. From the 5' RACE reads, TCRdb called clonotypes with MiXCR, one entry per CDR3 protein. The sample records roughly 1.9 million distinct CDR3 sequences, about two fifths being singletons. The sequencing input was blood. Receptor source: a human donor in good health.

This clonotype occurred once. The genes are TRBV7-2 and TRBJ2-7; 10 bases match TRBD2. The V segment lost 0 bases and the J segment 0 bases; nucleotides outside the gene matches: 11. The CDR3 runs 19 residues. The germline V gene has CDR1 SGHTA and CDR2 FQGNSA. The CDR3 loop is CASSLAGIAGGGSSYEQYF. CDR3 nucleotides: TGTGCCAGCAGCTTAGCGGGGATAGCGGGGGGCGGAAGCTCCTACGAGCAGTACTTC.

V and J are TRBV28 and TRBJ2-7; 11 nucleotides agree with TRBD2. J gave up 4 bases and V 8 bases, and 10 bases lay outside the gene matches. From germline, CDR1 is MDHEN and CDR2 SYDVKM. This CDR3 is 15 amino acids long. The CDR3 nucleotides read TGTGCCAGCGACTCCCTAGCGGGGGGCAGGTACGAGCAGTACTTC. It translates to CASDSLAGGRYEQYF. Full variable domain (missing parts from reference TRBV28 and TRBJ2-7): DVKVTQSSRYLVKRTGEKVFLECVQDMDHENMFWYRQDPGLGLRLIYFSYDVKMKEKGDIPEGYSVSREKKERFSLILESASTNQTSMYLCASDSLAGGRYEQYFGPGTRLTVT.

This clonotype was seen a handful of times. The V call is TRBV29-1, the J call TRBJ1-1, with no clear D. CDR1 SQVTM and CDR2 ANQGSEA come from the germline V gene. Trimming cost V 7 bases and J 1 base, with 10 bases left between them. This CDR3 region has 12 residues. The CDR3 region is CSGSLQNTEAFF. In DNA, the CDR3 is TGCAGCGGGTCTTTACAGAACACTGAAGCTTTCTTT. The full variable domain, its missing parts supplied by reference TRBV29-1 and TRBJ1-1, is SAVISQKPSRDICQRGTSLTIQCQVDSQVTMMFWYRQQPGQSLTLIATANQGSEATYESGFVIDKFPISRPNLTFSTLTVSNMSPEDSSIYLCSGSLQNTEAFFGQGTRLTVV.

This clonotype was counted only a few times. The genes are TRBV11-2 and TRBJ2-1, with TRBD2 matching 13 bases. CDR3 size: 17 residues. V gave up 5 bases and J gave up 5 bases; unmatched junction bases: 9. Germline V gives CDR1 SGHAT, CDR2 FQNNGV. Here the CDR3 DNA reads TGTGCCAGCAGCACGACTAGCGGGGGGCCAAGCGACAATGAGCAGTTCTTC. This gives the protein CASSTTSGGPSDNEQFF.

This clonotype appeared a few times. One junction end disagrees with the germline gene, perhaps due to a read error. This chain uses TRBV6-5 with TRBJ1-4; D perhaps matches TRBD1 (6 bases). Germline lookup yields CDR1 MNHEY and CDR2 SVGAGI. The CDR3 has 19 residues. CDR3 bases: TGTGCCAGCAGTTACTCACAGGGATCGGGTTTATGGGCTAATGAAAAACGGTTTTTT. It encodes CASSYSQGSGLWANEKRFF.

The rearrangement joins TRBV7-2 to TRBJ1-1, with TRBD1 matching 7 bases. Trimming cost V 3 bases and J 2 bases; bases outside gene matches: 21. CDR1 is SGHTA, CDR2 FQGNSA, per germline. This CDR3 comprises 20 residues. The CDR3 loop is CASSLLNGAGTEVVNTEAFF. CDR3 DNA sequence: TGTGCCAGCAGCTTGTTAAACGGGGCCGGGACAGAGGTGGTTAACACTGAAGCTTTCTTT.

The chain uses TRBV4-1 and TRBJ2-5, with TRBD1 identical over 8 bases. V gave up 1 base and J gave up 3 bases; unmatched junction bases: 1. CDR1 is MGHRA and CDR2 is YSYEKL in the germline V gene. This CDR3 has 14 residues. In DNA, the CDR3 is TGCGCCAGCAGCCAAGGGACAGGGAAAGAGACCCAGTACTTC. Amino acids: CASSQGTGKETQYF.

The genes are TRBV4-3 and TRBJ1-4; weak D call: TRBD1 (5 bases). This CDR3 is 15 amino acids long. V shed 4 bases and J shed 7 bases, with 16 bases lying between them. Per the germline V gene, CDR1 is LGHNA and CDR2 is YSLEER. The CDR3 loop is CASSLEGLQGEKLFF. CDR3 sequence (DNA): TGCGCCAGCAGCCTCGAGGGATTGCAGGGTGAAAAACTGTTTTTT.

The rearrangement uses TRBV29-1 and TRBJ1-2; TRBD1 agrees at 10 bases. Germline CDR1 and CDR2: SQVTM and ANQGSEA. V dropped 6 bases and J dropped 5; count of bases not matched to a gene: 6. This CDR3 spans 13 amino acids. The CDR3 DNA reads as TGCAGCGTAGAGACAGGGGGCGGATATGGCTACACCTTC. Its translation is CSVETGGGYGYTF.

The rearrangement uses TRBV5-1 and TRBJ2-3, with TRBD2 identical over 7 bases. The junction had 7 bases not matched to a gene; V was cut back by 4 bases and J by 5 bases. CDR3 length: 14 residues. Germline CDR1 SGHRS, CDR2 YFSETQ. The CDR3 nucleotides read TGCGCCAGCAGCCACATTTTAGCGGGAGATACGCAGTATTTT. Translated: CASSHILAGDTQYF.

The chain joins TRBV27 to TRBJ2-3; D unclear. The V end was cut by 3 bases, the J end by 6 bases, with 16 bases between. The CDR3 contains 15 residues. The germline V gene encodes CDR1 MNHEY and CDR2 SMNVEV (reference sequence). The CDR3 loop is CASSFVGTGIDTQYF. The CDR3 nucleotides read TGTGCCAGCAGTTTCGTGGGAACGGGCATCGATACGCAGTATTTT.

Remarks on this clonotype: One end of the junction does not line up with germline, which may come from a read error. The J gene is TRBJ1-4, the V gene TRBV5-1; 7 bases map to TRBD1. Germline loops: CDR1 SGHRS, CDR2 YFSETQ. The CDR3 runs to 15 residues. The CDR3 reads CASSPNDRESGKRFF. The DNA of the CDR3 is TGCGCCAGCAGTCCTAATGACAGGGAAAGTGGAAAACGGTTTTTT.

Turning to this clonotype: This likely reflects a read error, since a far larger clone is one base away. The chain links TRBV5-1 to TRBJ2-5; D unclear. The DNA matches TRBJ2-1 better at its end, which makes the J call doubtful. The CDR3 has 12 residues. The V gene's germline CDR1 is SGHRS and CDR2 YFSETQ. The DNA for the CDR3 is TGCGCCAGCAGCCCAAGGGAAGAGACCCAGTTCTTC. Protein: CASSPREETQFF.

This chain uses TRBV29-1 with TRBJ1-1, with 8 bases identical to TRBD1. The length of the CDR3 is 13 residues. After removal of 7 bases from V and 5 bases from J, the junction contained 9 bases not matched to a gene. The germline V gene has CDR1 SQVTM and CDR2 ANQGSEA. CDR3 DNA sequence: TGCAGCGGTAGACAGGGGAGGAATACTGAAGCTTTCTTT. It yields the protein CSGRQGRNTEAFF. The full variable domain, its missing parts supplied by reference TRBV29-1 and TRBJ1-1, is SAVISQKPSRDICQRGTSLTIQCQVDSQVTMMFWYRQQPGQSLTLIATANQGSEATYESGFVIDKFPISRPNLTFSTLTVSNMSPEDSSIYLCSGRQGRNTEAFFGQGTRLTVV.

The V and J genes are TRBV30 and TRBJ1-4; D is unclear. The CDR3 spans 13 residues. The germline V and J ends were trimmed by 4 bases and 7 bases, with 13 bases remaining between them. CDR1 and CDR2 (germline): GTSNPN, SVGIG (reference sequence). The CDR3 sequence is CAWKGRITEKLFF. In DNA form, the CDR3 reads TGTGCCTGGAAAGGGCGGATAACTGAAAAACTGTTTTTT.

This sequence joins TRBV7-2 and TRBJ2-2; possible D gene TRBD2, 5 bases. Germline V gene sequence: CDR1 SGHTA, CDR2 FQGNSA. This CDR3 is built from 15 residues. V was trimmed by 3 bases and J by 3 bases, leaving 11 bases between them. CDR3 loop: CASSFRGSHTGELFF. In DNA form, the CDR3 reads TGTGCCAGCAGCTTTAGAGGGTCCCACACCGGGGAGCTGTTTTTT.

This clonotype was found a few times. The rearrangement uses TRBV12-3 or TRBV12-4 and TRBJ2-5; perhaps TRBD2 as D (6 bases). Trimming removed 4 bases from V and 4 bases from J, with 10 bases in between. The CDR3 totals 13 residues. In nucleotides, the CDR3 is TGTGCCAGCAGTTGGTCGGGGGTAGAGACCCAGTACTTC. Protein: CASSWSGVETQYF.

The J gene is TRBJ2-3, the V gene TRBV5-1; the match to TRBD2 covers 7 bases. V was clipped by 5 bases and J by 2 bases; unmatched bases: 8. The CDR3 totals 15 residues. Per the germline V gene, CDR1 is SGHRS and CDR2 is YFSETQ. CDR3 sequence: CASRPSAGLTDTQYF. CDR3 DNA sequence: TGCGCCAGCAGACCCTCAGCGGGACTCACAGATACGCAGTATTTT.

The count of this clonotype is one. The junction does not match germline at one end; this may be a read error. The chain has TRBV11-2 and TRBJ2-1; 9 nucleotides match TRBD1. CDR1 SGHAT and CDR2 FQNNGV come from the germline V gene. This CDR3 spans 17 amino acids. The CDR3 is CASAWVTGQGSGNGQFF. The CDR3 DNA sequence: TGTGCCAGCGCTTGGGTTACGGGACAGGGCTCAGGCAATGGGCAGTTCTTC.

This clonotype has only a few counts. A junction boundary mismatches the germline segment, possibly from a read error. The chain recombines TRBV5-1 with TRBJ1-2, with 8 bases matching TRBD1. Germline CDR1 is SGHRS and CDR2 is YFSETQ. The length of the CDR3 is 13 residues. The CDR3 bases are TGTGCCAGCAGTTTATCAGGGGGCAGTGGCTACACCTTC. Translating gives CASSLSGGSGYTF.

The CDR3 region is CASSKTPGAVEQYF. The CDR3 DNA is TGTGCCAGCAGCAAGACGCCAGGGGCGGTCGAGCAGTACTTC. The chain recombines TRBV13 with TRBJ2-7; perhaps TRBD1 as D (6 bases). The CDR3 is 14 amino acids. V lost 5 bases and J lost 6, with 17 bases in between. Germline V gene lookup returns CDR1 PRHDT and CDR2 FYEKMQ (reference sequence).

Concerning this clonotype: This CDR3 fails to terminate in the conserved phenylalanine or tryptophan, so it likely reflects a read error. The gene calls are TRBV4-1 and TRBJ1-5; unclear D gene. Germline V gives CDR1 MGHRA, CDR2 YSYEKL. The CDR3 runs to 20 residues. Trimming took 0 bases from V and 1 from J, leaving 22 bases between them. The CDR3 DNA reads TGCGCCAGCAGCCAAGATACCGCCCGAGACTCAAGGGTCAGCAATCAGCCCCAGCATCTT. Its translation: CASSQDTARDSRVSNQPQHL.

This sequence joins TRBV11-2 and TRBJ1-1; 9 bases are a match to TRBD1. Germline values: CDR1 SGHAT, CDR2 FQNNGV. After removal of 3 bases from V and 4 bases from J, the junction contained 9 bases not matched to a gene. The CDR3 runs 16 residues. The CDR3 DNA follows: TGTGCCAGCAGCTTGAGGAGACAGGGGGTTTTCACTGAAGCTTTCTTT. It translates to CASSLRRQGVFTEAFF.

Regarding this clonotype: One end of the junction varies from germline; a read error may be responsible. The CDR3 region is CASGLASSGYNEQFF. DNA for the CDR3: TGTGCCAGCGGCTTAGCCTCTAGCGGGTACAATGAGCAGTTCTTC. This sequence joins TRBV7-2 and TRBJ2-1, with 8 bases matching TRBD2. The CDR3 sequence is 15 residues long. Germline CDR1 SGHTA, CDR2 FQGNSA.

Only a few counts were recorded for this clonotype. CDR3 in DNA: TGTGCCAGCAGTTTTGGGATCGACGGTAGCAATCAGCCCCAGCATTTT. Translation: CASSFGIDGSNQPQHF. The rearrangement uses TRBV12-3 or TRBV12-4 and TRBJ1-5; D gene ambiguous. The CDR3 contains 16 residues. Trimming removed 3 bases at V and 0 bases at J, with 12 bases between.

This sequence joins TRBV5-1 and TRBJ2-3; D is possibly TRBD1 (6 bases). Per the germline V gene, CDR1 is SGHRS and CDR2 is YFSETQ. The CDR3 sequence is 15 residues long. With 6 bases removed from V and 0 bases from J, the gap between germline ends came to 14 bases. Here the CDR3 reads CASTRDTPSTDTQYF. Here the CDR3 DNA reads TGCGCCAGCACCCGGGACACACCGAGCACAGATACGCAGTATTTT.

V and J are TRBV20-1 and TRBJ2-1, with TRBD2 matching 8 bases. CDR1 is DFQATT and CDR2 is SNEGSKA in the germline V gene (reference sequence). The CDR3 spans 17 residues. Trimming took 2 bases from V and 10 from J; bases not matched to a gene: 19. CDR3 amino acids: CSARSHGGERGSREQFF. CDR3 in DNA: TGCAGTGCTAGATCCCATGGGGGGGAGCGGGGGTCGCGGGAGCAGTTCTTC.

The rearrangement joins TRBV20-1 to TRBJ2-6; D uncertain. Germline assignment: CDR1 DFQATT and CDR2 SNEGSKA (reference sequence). Trimming took off 6 bases at V and 2 bases at J, with 11 bases between the two ends. The CDR3 is 14 amino acids. The CDR3 protein is CSAIRPAGANVLTF. The CDR3 DNA follows: TGCAGTGCCATCAGGCCAGCTGGGGCCAACGTCCTGACTTTC.

This chain uses TRBV6-6 with TRBJ2-1, with D perhaps TRBD1 (6 bases). CDR3 length: 13 amino acids. Germline CDR1 reads MNHNY; CDR2 reads SVGAGI (reference sequence). V lost 2 bases and J 9 bases, leaving 11 bases between the germline ends. The CDR3 region is CASSYIRDIEQFF. CDR3 bases: TGTGCCAGCAGTTACATTCGGGACATTGAGCAGTTCTTC.

The chain couples TRBV20-1 to TRBJ2-1; TRBD2 matches 7 bases. TRBJ2-7 explains the end of the DNA better; the J call may be wrong. CDR1 is DFQATT and CDR2 is SNEGSKA in the germline V gene (reference sequence). The CDR3 consists of 12 residues. The CDR3 is CSASEGTTEQYF. The CDR3 region has the DNA TGCAGTGCTAGCGAAGGGACTACGGAGCAGTACTTC.

The chain has TRBV7-9 and TRBJ2-5, with D perhaps TRBD2 (6 bases). Germline CDR1 and CDR2: SEHNR and FQNEAQ (reference sequence). This CDR3 spans 18 amino acids. Trimming took off 1 base at V and 0 bases at J, with 18 bases between the two ends. CDR3 protein: CASSLEARGLIYQETQYF. The CDR3 DNA reads TGTGCCAGCAGCTTAGAGGCGCGGGGTCTCATCTACCAAGAGACCCAGTACTTC.

This clonotype was found a few times. CDR3 DNA: TGTGCCAGCAGCTTCTCAGCCGGATACGACACAGATACGCAGTATTTT. Protein product: CASSFSAGYDTDTQYF. V is TRBV7-2 and J is TRBJ2-3; D call uncertain. The V end was cut by 3 bases, the J end by 2 bases, with 15 bases between. This CDR3 comprises 16 residues. Germline CDR1 and CDR2: SGHTA and FQGNSA.